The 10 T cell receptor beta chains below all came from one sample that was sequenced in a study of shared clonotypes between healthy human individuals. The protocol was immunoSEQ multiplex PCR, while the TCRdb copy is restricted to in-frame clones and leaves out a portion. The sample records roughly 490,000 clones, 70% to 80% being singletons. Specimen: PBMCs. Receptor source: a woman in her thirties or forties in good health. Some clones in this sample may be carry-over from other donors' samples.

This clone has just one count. The CDR3 coding sequence is TGTGCCAGTAGACCCAGACCCGCGGACCGCACAGATACGCAGTATTTT. It codes for CASRPRPADRTDTQYF. The V and J genes are TRBV19 and TRBJ2-3; D unresolved. The CDR3 has 16 amino acids. Trimming took off 6 bases at V and 1 base at J, with 17 bases between the two ends. CDR1 is LNHDA, CDR2 SQIVND, per germline (reference sequence).

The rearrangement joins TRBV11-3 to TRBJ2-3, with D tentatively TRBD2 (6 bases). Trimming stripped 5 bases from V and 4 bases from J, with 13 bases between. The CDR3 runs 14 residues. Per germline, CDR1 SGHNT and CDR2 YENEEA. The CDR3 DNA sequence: TGTGCCAGCAGCCTGACTAGAGGGGCAGATACGCAGTATTTT. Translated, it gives CASSLTRGADTQYF.

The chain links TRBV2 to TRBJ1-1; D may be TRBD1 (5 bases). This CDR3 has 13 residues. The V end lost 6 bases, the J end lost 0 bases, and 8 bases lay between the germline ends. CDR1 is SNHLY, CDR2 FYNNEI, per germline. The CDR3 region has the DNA TGTGCCAGCAGAGGGGCAATGAACACTGAAGCTTTCTTT. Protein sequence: CASRGAMNTEAFF.

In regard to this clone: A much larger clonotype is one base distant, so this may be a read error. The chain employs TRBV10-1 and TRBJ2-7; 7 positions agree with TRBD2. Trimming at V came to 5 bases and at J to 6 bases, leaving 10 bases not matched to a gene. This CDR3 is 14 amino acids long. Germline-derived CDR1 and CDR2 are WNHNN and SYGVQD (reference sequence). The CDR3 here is CASSWSGGLGEQYF. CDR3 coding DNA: TGCGCCAGCAGTTGGTCGGGAGGCCTCGGCGAGCAGTACTTC.

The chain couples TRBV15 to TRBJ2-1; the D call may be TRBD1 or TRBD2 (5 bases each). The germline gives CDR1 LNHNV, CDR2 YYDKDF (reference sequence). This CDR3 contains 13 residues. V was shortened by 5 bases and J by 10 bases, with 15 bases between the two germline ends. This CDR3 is CATSWDPGVEQFF. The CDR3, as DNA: TGTGCCACCAGCTGGGACCCCGGGGTGGAGCAGTTCTTC.

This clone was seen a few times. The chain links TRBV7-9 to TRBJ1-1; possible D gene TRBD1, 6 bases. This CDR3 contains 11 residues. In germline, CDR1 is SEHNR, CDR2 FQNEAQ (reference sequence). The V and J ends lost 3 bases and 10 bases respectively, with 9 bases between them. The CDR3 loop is CASSFSGVAFF. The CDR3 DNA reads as TGTGCCAGCAGCTTCTCAGGGGTAGCTTTCTTT.

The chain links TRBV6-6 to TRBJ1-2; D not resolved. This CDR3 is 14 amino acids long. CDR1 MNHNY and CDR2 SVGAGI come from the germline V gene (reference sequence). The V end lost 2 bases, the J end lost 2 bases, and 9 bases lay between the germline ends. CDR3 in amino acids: CASSYDGPNYGYTF. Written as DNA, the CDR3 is TGTGCCAGCAGTTACGACGGGCCGAACTATGGCTACACCTTC.

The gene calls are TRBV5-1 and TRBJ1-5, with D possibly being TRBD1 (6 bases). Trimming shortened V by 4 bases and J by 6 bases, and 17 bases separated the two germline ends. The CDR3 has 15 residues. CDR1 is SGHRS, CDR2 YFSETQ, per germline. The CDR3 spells CASSPEGRGSQPQHF. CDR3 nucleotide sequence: TGCGCCAGCAGCCCCGAGGGGAGGGGGAGTCAGCCCCAGCATTTT.

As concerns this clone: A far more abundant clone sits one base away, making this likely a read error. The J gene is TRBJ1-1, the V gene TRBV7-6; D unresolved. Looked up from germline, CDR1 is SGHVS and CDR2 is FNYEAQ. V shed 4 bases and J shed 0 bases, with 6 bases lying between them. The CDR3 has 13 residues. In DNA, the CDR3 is TGTGCCAGCAGCTCTGACATGAACACTGAAGCTTTCTTT. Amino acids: CASSSDMNTEAFF.

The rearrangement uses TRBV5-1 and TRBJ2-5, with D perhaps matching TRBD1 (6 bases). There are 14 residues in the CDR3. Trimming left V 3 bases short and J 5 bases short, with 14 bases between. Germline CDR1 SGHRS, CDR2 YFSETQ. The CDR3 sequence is CASSSLTGLETQYF. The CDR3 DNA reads TGCGCCAGCAGCTCACTAACAGGGTTGGAGACCCAGTACTTC. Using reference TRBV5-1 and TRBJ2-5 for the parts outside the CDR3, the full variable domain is KAGVTQTPRYLIKTRGQQVTLSCSPISGHRSVSWYQQTPGQGLQFLFEYFSETQRNKGNFPGRFSGRQFSNSRSEMNVSTLELGDSALYLCASSSLTGLETQYFGPGTRLLVL.